This TCR beta chain was retrieved from a study of T cells after yellow fever vaccination. TCRdb reprocessed the 5' RACE reads with MiXCR, giving one entry per CDR3 protein. The repertoire holds 300,000 to 350,000 distinct CDR3 sequences, with approximately 4% as singletons. The CDR3 length is 15 residues. The chain couples TRBV12-2 to TRBJ1-5; the DNA was not used to check the table's D call, TRBD1. TRBV12-2 is labeled a pseudogene. The receptor's source is a man aged 18 to 29 who received the YFV17D yellow fever vaccine. The sequencing used PBMCs, collected 15 days after the yellow fever booster vaccination. CDR3: CASRLVLMGHQPQHF. The CDR3 DNA sequence: TGTGCAAGTCGCTTAGTACTGATGGGGCATCAGCCCCAGCATTTT.